The 29 T cell receptor beta chains listed next were all sequenced from one sample in a study of identical twins. MiXCR, run by TCRdb on the 5' RACE reads, gives a single entry per CDR3 protein. Altogether about 720,000 distinct CDR3 sequences are present, 8.5% to 9.5% being singletons, with the ten largest covering 0.75% to 1%. These data also featured in a second study, about yellow fever vaccine responses in identical twins.

Sequenced sample: PBMCs. These receptors were obtained from a woman aged 18-30 years in good health.

The V gene is TRBV27, the J gene TRBJ2-3, with 7 positions matching TRBD2. Germline CDR1 is MNHEY and CDR2 is SMNVEV (reference sequence). The CDR3 loop spans 15 amino acids. V lost 5 bases, J lost 0 bases, and 5 bases stayed unmatched. The CDR3 sequence: CASSLLAPSTDTQYF. DNA of the CDR3: TGTGCCAGCAGTCTACTAGCGCCAAGCACAGATACGCAGTATTTT.

This clonotype was seen only a few times. V and J are TRBV4-3 and TRBJ2-1; D ambiguous. Germline V lookup: CDR1 LGHNA, CDR2 YSLEER. V lost 0 bases to trimming and J lost 4 bases, with 16 bases between them. CDR3 size: 17 residues. The CDR3 region is CASSQDRLSLGYNEQFF. CDR3 DNA: TGCGCCAGCAGCCAAGATCGACTCTCCCTTGGGTACAATGAGCAGTTCTTC.

This clonotype occurred many times. The rearrangement uses TRBV5-1 and TRBJ2-1, with D perhaps matching TRBD1 or TRBD2 (5 bases each). Germline V gene lookup returns CDR1 SGHRS and CDR2 YFSETQ. Trimming took 4 bases from V and 8 from J, leaving 19 bases between them. The CDR3 is made up of 15 amino acids. The CDR3 sequence: CASSVRGVVLDEQFF. The CDR3 nucleotides are TGCGCCAGCAGCGTCCGAGGGGTAGTTTTGGATGAGCAGTTCTTC.

This clonotype occurred many times. The chain employs TRBV6-5 and TRBJ1-1, with no clear D. V shed 0 bases and J shed 5 bases, with 10 bases lying between them. Germline lookup yields CDR1 MNHEY and CDR2 SVGAGI. The CDR3 extends over 14 amino acids. The CDR3 DNA follows: TGTGCCAGCAGTTACTCGGACGGTGGGACTGAAGCTTTCTTT. As protein: CASSYSDGGTEAFF.

This chain links TRBV11-3 with TRBJ2-1; 8 nucleotides match TRBD2. The CDR3 loop spans 14 amino acids. Trimming cost V 5 bases and J 6 bases; bases outside gene matches: 6. The germline V gene encodes CDR1 SGHNT and CDR2 YENEEA. CDR3 coding DNA: TGTGCCAGCAGCACCGGAGGACTAGCCAATGAGCAGTTCTTC. This gives the protein CASSTGGLANEQFF.

In this sample, this clonotype turned up a few times. The rearrangement uses TRBV12-3 or TRBV12-4 and TRBJ2-3, with D uncertain. The CDR3 covers 14 residues. The germline V and J ends were trimmed by 3 bases and 6 bases, with 13 bases remaining between them. The CDR3 nucleotides read TGTGCCAGCAGTTTCTTAACCGGTTGGGATACGCAGTATTTT. This sequence encodes CASSFLTGWDTQYF.

This clonotype was found a few times. This sequence joins TRBV20-1 and TRBJ1-4, with D perhaps matching TRBD1 (5 bases). The germline V and J ends were trimmed by 2 bases and 0 bases, with 16 bases remaining between them. The CDR3 has 17 amino acids. Germline V gene lookup returns CDR1 DFQATT and CDR2 SNEGSKA (reference sequence). The CDR3 region is CSARPDSRRATNEKLFF. The CDR3 DNA is TGCAGTGCTAGACCCGACAGTCGGAGAGCAACTAATGAAAAACTGTTTTTT.

This chain connects TRBV5-6 to TRBJ2-7, with TRBD1 as a possible D gene (6 bases). This CDR3 comprises 13 residues. Trimming left V 5 bases short and J 4 bases short, with 13 bases between. CDR1 SGHDT and CDR2 YYEEEE come from the germline V gene. CDR3 residues: CASSPTGLYEQYF. CDR3 DNA sequence: TGTGCCAGCAGTCCGACAGGCTTATACGAGCAGTACTTC.

This clonotype was recorded at least ten times. The rearrangement joins TRBV3-1 to TRBJ2-3; D not certain. The CDR3 has 12 amino acids. Trimming took off 2 bases at V and 2 bases at J, with 2 bases between the two ends. Germline loops: CDR1 LGHDT, CDR2 YNNKEL (reference sequence). The CDR3 loop is CASSQLTDTQYF. The CDR3 nucleotides read TGTGCCAGCAGCCAACTCACAGATACGCAGTATTTT.

To note about this clonotype: The CDR3 ends on some other residue instead of the conserved phenylalanine or tryptophan, so this is likely a read error. It is unclear where the CDR3 begins or ends on the DNA, so no DNA is shown, and the CDR3 is as TCRdb lists it. The chain has TRBV6-5 and TRBJ2-3; the DNA was not used to check the table's D call, TRBD2. A total of 12 residues make up the CDR3, ends included. Germline CDR1 is MNHEY and CDR2 is SVGAGI. The CDR3 sequence: CASSSGGGVREY.

This chain uses TRBV7-2 with TRBJ2-1, with D perhaps TRBD1 or TRBD2 (6 bases each). The CDR3 consists of 15 residues. Trimming took off 5 bases at V and 5 bases at J, with 16 bases between the two ends. Germline values: CDR1 SGHTA, CDR2 FQGNSA. The CDR3 loop is CASSGGGVGNNEQFF. The CDR3 nucleotides are TGTGCCAGCAGCGGAGGGGGAGTTGGGAACAATGAGCAGTTCTTC.

At least ten counts were recorded for this clonotype. The V call is TRBV5-1, the J call TRBJ2-7, with D uncertain. From germline, CDR1 is SGHRS and CDR2 YFSETQ. The CDR3 is made up of 11 amino acids. Trimming cost V 4 bases and J 4 bases, with 6 bases left between them. In DNA form, the CDR3 reads TGCGCCAGCAGCATGGGATACGAGCAGTACTTC. Translating it yields CASSMGYEQYF.

In this sample, this clonotype turned up many times. The chain couples TRBV11-2 to TRBJ2-1, with 8 bases identical to TRBD1. This CDR3 has 14 residues. CDR1 is SGHAT and CDR2 is FQNNGV in the germline V gene. Trimming cost V 3 bases and J 9 bases; bases outside gene matches: 7. The CDR3 region has the DNA TGTGCCAGCAGCTTGGGCGGACAGGGTGGTGAGCAGTTCTTC. It translates to CASSLGGQGGEQFF.

This clonotype was counted a few times. CDR3 loop: CASSSENLNTEAFF. For the CDR3, the DNA is TGCGCCAGCAGCTCCGAAAACCTGAACACTGAAGCTTTCTTT. The chain combines TRBV5-1 with TRBJ1-1; D gene uncertain. Per the germline V gene, CDR1 is SGHRS and CDR2 is YFSETQ. The V gene lost 3 bases and the J gene lost 0 bases, with 9 bases spanning the gap. CDR3 length: 14 residues. Using reference TRBV5-1 and TRBJ1-1 for the parts outside the CDR3, the full variable domain is KAGVTQTPRYLIKTRGQQVTLSCSPISGHRSVSWYQQTPGQGLQFLFEYFSETQRNKGNFPGRFSGRQFSNSRSEMNVSTLELGDSALYLCASSSENLNTEAFFGQGTRLTVV.

This clonotype has a count of ten or more. The gene calls are TRBV29-1 and TRBJ2-1; 10 bases match TRBD1. The V gene end was trimmed by 6 bases and the J gene end by 4 bases; junction bases not matched to a gene: 3. This CDR3 is built from 13 residues. The V gene's germline CDR1 is SQVTM and CDR2 ANQGSEA. CDR3 in amino acids: CSVDRGGYNEQFF. CDR3 DNA sequence: TGCAGCGTGGACAGGGGGGGTTACAATGAGCAGTTCTTC.

This clonotype was seen a handful of times. This rearrangement joins TRBV5-1 to TRBJ1-3; D is ambiguous. CDR3 length equals 15 residues. V gave up 1 base and J gave up 0 bases, with 8 bases separating them. From germline, CDR1 is SGHRS and CDR2 YFSETQ. For the CDR3, the DNA is TGCGCCAGCAGCTTGACCGGTATCTCTGGAAACACCATATATTTT. This codes for CASSLTGISGNTIYF.

This clonotype turned up a few times. The V call is TRBV27, the J call TRBJ1-5; possibly TRBD1 for D (6 bases). Trimming removed 2 bases from V and 5 bases from J, with 10 bases in between. Germline loops: CDR1 MNHEY, CDR2 SMNVEV (reference sequence). The CDR3 totals 14 residues. For the CDR3, the DNA is TGTGCCAGCAGTTTACGGGGGCTCCATCAGCCCCAGCATTTT. Translation: CASSLRGLHQPQHF.

This clonotype was detected a few times. The chain carries TRBV15 and TRBJ2-7; no firm D call. The germline CDR1 and CDR2 sequences are LNHNV and YYDKDF (reference sequence). Trimming removed 4 bases from V and 3 bases from J, with 4 bases in between. There are 11 residues in the CDR3. The CDR3 is CATSKNYEQYF. DNA for the CDR3: TGTGCCACCAGCAAGAACTACGAGCAGTACTTC.

The V call is TRBV27, the J call TRBJ2-1; 7 nucleotides align to TRBD2. V lost 5 bases to trimming and J lost 0 bases; unmatched junction nucleotides: 7. The CDR3 is 16 amino acids. Looked up from germline, CDR1 is MNHEY and CDR2 is SMNVEV (reference sequence). CDR3 nucleotide sequence: TGTGCCAGCAGTCGAGCGGGGTCCAGCTCCTACAATGAGCAGTTCTTC. Encoded protein: CASSRAGSSSYNEQFF.

Ten or more counts support this clonotype. This chain uses TRBV7-9 with TRBJ2-7, with D perhaps being TRBD1 or TRBD2 (5 bases each). There are 14 residues in the CDR3. Trimming stripped 5 bases from V and 2 bases from J, with 13 bases between. Looked up from germline, CDR1 is SEHNR and CDR2 is FQNEAQ (reference sequence). The CDR3, as DNA: TGTGCCAGCAGCCACCTAGAGGGGCCCTACGAGCAGTACTTC. Translation gives CASSHLEGPYEQYF.

This clonotype was counted at least ten times. The V and J genes are TRBV15 and TRBJ2-3, with 7 bases lining up with TRBD2. The CDR3 runs 15 residues. Germline V lookup: CDR1 LNHNV, CDR2 YYDKDF (reference sequence). The V and J ends lost 5 bases and 4 bases, in that order; junction bases with no gene match: 9. CDR3 sequence: CATSPAGREPDTQYF. The CDR3 DNA follows: TGTGCCACCAGCCCCGCAGGGAGGGAGCCAGATACGCAGTATTTT.

V gene TRBV30 combines with J gene TRBJ2-5; 9 nucleotides line up with TRBD1. The V gene end was trimmed by 5 bases and the J gene end by 4 bases; junction bases not matched to a gene: 8. This CDR3 has 14 residues. CDR1 and CDR2 from the germline V gene are GTSNPN and SVGIG (reference sequence). DNA of the CDR3: TGTGCCTGGGAACCGGGACAGGGAGGAGAGACCCAGTACTTC. Protein product: CAWEPGQGGETQYF.

The V gene is TRBV12-3 or TRBV12-4, the J gene TRBJ2-7; 10 bases map to TRBD1. Trimming removed 7 bases from V and 4 bases from J; junction bases left unmatched: 7. The CDR3 totals 14 residues. CDR3 bases: TGTGCCAGCACCTCCGGGACAGGGGCATACGAGCAGTACTTC. Translation gives CASTSGTGAYEQYF.

V and J are TRBV2 and TRBJ2-1; D remains ambiguous. The CDR3 runs 14 residues. Germline CDR1 and CDR2: SNHLY and FYNNEI. Trimming left V 6 bases short and J 8 bases short, with 17 bases between. DNA for the CDR3: TGTGCCAGCAGCGAGGCCGTAGTTACCCATGAGCAGTTCTTC. This sequence encodes CASSEAVVTHEQFF.

This sequence joins TRBV7-2 and TRBJ2-1; D is possibly TRBD2 (6 bases). The ends were cut back, 7 bases at V and 7 bases at J, with 14 bases in the middle. There are 13 residues in the CDR3. The germline CDR1 and CDR2 sequences are SGHTA and FQGNSA. The chain's CDR3 is CASKGGSGNEQFF. In DNA, the CDR3 is TGTGCCAGCAAAGGAGGGAGCGGAAATGAGCAGTTCTTC. Looking up the rest from reference TRBV7-2 and TRBJ2-1 gives the full variable domain: GAGVSQSPSNKVTEKGKDVELRCDPISGHTALYWYRQSLGQGLEFLIYFQGNSAPDKSGLPSDRFSAERTGGSVSTLTIQRTQQEDSAVYLCASKGGSGNEQFFGPGTRLTVL.

This clonotype was counted at least ten times. The J gene is TRBJ2-1, the V gene TRBV12-3 or TRBV12-4; D might be TRBD1 (6 bases). This CDR3 contains 11 residues. The V gene lost 10 bases and the J gene lost 7 bases, with 11 bases spanning the gap. Written as DNA, the CDR3 is TGTGCCACCAGGGGCCGGAATGAGCAGTTCTTC. Protein product: CATRGRNEQFF.

This clonotype has at least ten counts. The chain employs TRBV2 and TRBJ2-3; D is ambiguous. The CDR3 runs to 13 residues. V lost 4 bases and J lost 2, with 7 bases in between. CDR1 is SNHLY, CDR2 FYNNEI, per germline. For the CDR3, the DNA is TGTGCCAGCAGTGTGGAAGTCACAGATACGCAGTATTTT. Protein product: CASSVEVTDTQYF.

This clonotype was found a few times. V is TRBV4-3 and J is TRBJ2-1; 8 bases align to TRBD2. The CDR3 totals 17 residues. The V gene's germline CDR1 is LGHNA and CDR2 YSLEER. Trimming removed 2 bases from V and 7 bases from J; junction bases left unmatched: 13. CDR3 nucleotide sequence: TGCGCCAGCAGCCAACAGGCGAGAACTAGCGGTCAAAATGAGCAGTTCTTC. The encoded protein is CASSQQARTSGQNEQFF.

This rearrangement joins TRBV29-1 to TRBJ2-2; 8 positions agree with TRBD2. This CDR3 has 17 amino acids. The germline CDR1 and CDR2 sequences are SQVTM and ANQGSEA. Unmatched junction bases numbered 8, after V lost 2 bases and J lost 0 bases. The CDR3 bases are TGCAGCGTTGAACTGACGGGACTAGAGCCGAACACCGGGGAGCTGTTTTTT. Protein product: CSVELTGLEPNTGELFF.